The 4 T cell receptor beta chains below come from one sample, sequenced in a study of regulatory T cells in long-lasting Graves disease. The sample's time point: newly diagnosed GD, antithyroid drugs for less than 3 months. Making the TCR library involved RNA that had been extracted from PBMCs. For TCR beta, libraries came from iRepertoire HTBI primers and Arm-PCR of CDR3 regions. One entry per CDR3 protein results from TCRdb running MiXCR on the multiplex PCR reads. Found here are 400,000 to 450,000 distinct CDR3 sequences, about 16% of them singletons; the top ten hold 15% to 20%. Separately, the same data were catalogued under a study of T cells in Graves' hyperthyroidism and ophthalmopathy.

Material: peripheral blood mononuclear cells (PBMCs), obtained at new diagnosis, from a patient treated with antithyroid drugs. These receptor sequences come from a woman aged 25-40 years with Graves disease.

The V gene is TRBV6-1, the J gene TRBJ2-1; TRBD2 matches 8 bases. The J call is doubtful: the DNA matches TRBJ2-5 better. Germline V CDR1 and CDR2: MNHNS, SASEGT. There are 15 residues in the CDR3. In nucleotides, the CDR3 is TGTGCCAGCAGTGATTCCAGCGGGAGCCCAGAGACCCAGTACTTC. Residues: CASSDSSGSPETQYF.

This clonotype was detected only a few times. The V gene is TRBV7-3, the J gene TRBJ1-2; a weak D match, TRBD1 (5 bases). V lost 0 bases and J lost 0, with 17 bases in between. This CDR3 has 18 residues. CDR1 is SGHTA and CDR2 is FQGTGA in the germline V gene. The CDR3 coding sequence is TGTGCCAGCAGCTTAACGGGGGGAGACATTCTTACTAACTATGGCTACACCTTC. Protein product: CASSLTGGDILTNYGYTF.

This clonotype was counted at least ten times. The genes are TRBV20-1 and TRBJ2-1; D is possibly TRBD2 (5 bases). Germline CDR1 DFQATT, CDR2 SNEGSKA (reference sequence). The CDR3 runs to 14 residues. V dropped 1 base and J dropped 6 bases, with 13 bases sitting between them. The chain's CDR3 is CSARVGRAGNEQFF. For the CDR3, the DNA is TGCAGTGCTAGAGTGGGCCGGGCGGGCAATGAGCAGTTCTTC.

This clonotype has at least ten counts. The J gene is TRBJ2-2, the V gene TRBV2; D call uncertain. The CDR3 covers 11 residues. Deletions cut 7 bases from V and 5 bases from J, with 5 bases between. CDR1 and CDR2 from the germline V gene are SNHLY and FYNNEI. This CDR3 reads CASIGTGELFF. Written as DNA, the CDR3 is TGTGCCAGCATCGGGACCGGGGAGCTGTTTTTT.